Listed here are 29 T cell receptor beta chains from one sample, sequenced in a study of a mutant IDH1 vaccine in newly diagnosed glioma. The time point: week 5, during vaccination. Doses comprised 300 ug of mutant IDH1 20-mer peptide each, plus topical imiquimod. These receptors lack a known antigen. The assay was immunoSEQ multiplex PCR, and TCRdb's table has in-frame clones only and misses some. The sample lists about 53,000 clones; around 82% were seen once. Here the sequenced sample was PBMCs, taken from a glioma patient whose treatment included an IDH1 peptide vaccine. These receptors all stem from a woman younger than 30 with glioma. Some clones in this sample may be carry-over from other donors' samples.

As to this clone: Its ends do not fully match the called genes, so a read error is possible. The J gene is TRBJ2-7, the V gene TRBV5-1; 8 bases align to TRBD2. CDR1 is SGHRS and CDR2 is YFSETQ in the germline V gene. CDR3 length equals 13 residues. The CDR3 reads CASGSGSSHEQYF. The CDR3 coding sequence is TGCGCCAGCGGGAGCGGGAGCTCCCACGAGCAGTACTTC. Together with reference TRBV5-1 and TRBJ2-7, the CDR3 gives the full variable domain: KAGVTQTPRYLIKTRGQQVTLSCSPISGHRSVSWYQQTPGQGLQFLFEYFSETQRNKGNFPGRFSGRQFSNSRSEMNVSTLELGDSALYLCASGSGSSHEQYFGPGTRLTVT.

This clone was found once. This rearrangement joins TRBV7-6 to TRBJ2-7, with unresolved D. The CDR3 loop spans 13 amino acids. Germline V gives CDR1 SGHVS, CDR2 FNYEAQ. The ends were cut back, 6 bases at V and 5 bases at J, with 14 bases in the middle. In DNA, the CDR3 is TGTGCCAGCAGTCGAACCGGTCAACACGAGCAGTACTTC. It is translated as CASSRTGQHEQYF.

This clone has just one count. J is TRBJ1-2 and V is TRBV5-6, with 8 bases lining up with TRBD1. Germline V gene data show CDR1 as SGHDT and CDR2 as YYEEEE. The ends lost 4 bases at V and 4 bases at J; junction bases unmatched: 9. The CDR3 length is 15 residues. The CDR3 DNA reads TGTGCCAGCAGCCCACAATCAGGGGGCGGCTATGGCTACACCTTC. As protein: CASSPQSGGGYGYTF.

The J gene is TRBJ2-6, the V gene TRBV9, with D possibly being TRBD2 (6 bases). The CDR3 extends over 17 amino acids. V lost 0 bases and J lost 0, with 10 bases in between. The V gene's germline CDR1 is SGDLS and CDR2 YYNGEE. The CDR3 loop is CASSVGRGGSGANVLTF. CDR3 DNA: TGTGCCAGCAGCGTAGGGAGGGGAGGCTCTGGGGCCAACGTCCTGACTTTC.

A single count supports this clone. The rearrangement uses TRBV27 and TRBJ1-5, with 9 bases that match TRBD1. The CDR3 is made up of 14 amino acids. Per the germline V gene, CDR1 is MNHEY and CDR2 is SMNVEV (reference sequence). V dropped 4 bases and J dropped 7; count of bases not matched to a gene: 5. The CDR3 DNA follows: TGTGCCAGCAGTTCTACAGGGGGCGGCCAGCCCCAGCATTTT. As protein: CASSSTGGGQPQHF.

A remark on this clone: Other DNA sequences in this sample translate to the same CDR3. CDR3 in DNA: TGTGCCAGCAGTACGGTTAGCAATCAGCCCCAGCATTTT. Protein sequence: CASSTVSNQPQHF. The chain employs TRBV25-1 and TRBJ1-5; no clear D. Germline V gene lookup returns CDR1 MGHDK and CDR2 SYGVNS. This CDR3 has 13 amino acids. The ends were cut back, 5 bases at V and 0 bases at J, with 5 bases in the middle.

This chain connects TRBV19 to TRBJ2-7, with 10 nucleotides matching TRBD1. In germline, CDR1 is LNHDA, CDR2 SQIVND (reference sequence). J was trimmed by 0 bases and V by 4 bases; bases with no gene match: 3. This CDR3 is 15 amino acids long. In DNA, the CDR3 is TGTGCCAGTAGTAGGGGACAGGGGAGCTCCTACGAGCAGTACTTC. This gives the protein CASSRGQGSSYEQYF.

The chain carries TRBV9 and TRBJ1-2, with 7 bases matching TRBD1. Germline V gene data show CDR1 as SGDLS and CDR2 as YYNGEE. This CDR3 contains 18 residues. V was clipped by 1 base and J by 3 bases; unmatched bases: 15. The DNA of the CDR3 is TGTGCCAGCAGCGTAACCCCGAGTGGGGGCAGGGGGGACTATGGCTACACCTTC. Its translation: CASSVTPSGGRGDYGYTF.

The V and J genes are TRBV27 and TRBJ1-1; weak D call: TRBD1 (5 bases). The CDR3 covers 16 residues. Trimming took 3 bases from V and 1 from J, leaving 15 bases between them. Germline CDR1 MNHEY, CDR2 SMNVEV (reference sequence). The chain's CDR3 is CASSFRGRGPNTEAFF. The CDR3 DNA reads TGTGCCAGCAGTTTTAGAGGGAGGGGACCGAACACTGAAGCTTTCTTT.

The table lists this clone with a few counts. This sequence joins TRBV2 and TRBJ1-4; a possible D gene is TRBD1 (6 bases). The length of the CDR3 is 15 residues. The germline gives CDR1 SNHLY, CDR2 FYNNEI. V lost 2 bases and J 5 bases, leaving 12 bases between the germline ends. The CDR3 spells CASSEQTGRNEKLFF. CDR3 nucleotide sequence: TGTGCCAGCAGTGAACAAACAGGGCGAAATGAAAAACTGTTTTTT.

The chain employs TRBV5-1 and TRBJ2-1; 7 nucleotides line up with TRBD2. From germline, CDR1 is SGHRS and CDR2 YFSETQ. Trimming took 4 bases from V and 8 from J; bases not matched to a gene: 9. The length of the CDR3 is 14 residues. CDR3 nucleotides: TGCGCCAGCAGCCTAGCGGCGAGCGGGCATGAGCAGTTCTTC. This encodes CASSLAASGHEQFF.

The V and J genes are TRBV7-9 and TRBJ2-3; D gene ambiguous. The CDR3 is made up of 14 amino acids. Trimming left V 1 base short and J 2 bases short, with 7 bases between. Germline CDR1 is SEHNR and CDR2 is FQNEAQ (reference sequence). This CDR3 reads CASSLGRNTDTQYF. Here the CDR3 DNA reads TGTGCCAGCAGCTTAGGCAGAAACACAGATACGCAGTATTTT.

Comments on this clone: Other DNA sequences from this sample encode an identical CDR3 as well. V is TRBV6-6 and J is TRBJ1-2; tentatively, D is TRBD1 (5 bases). The germline V and J ends were trimmed by 6 bases and 8 bases, with 19 bases remaining between them. The CDR3 length is 14 residues. Germline V gene data show CDR1 as MNHNY and CDR2 as SVGAGI (reference sequence). CDR3 protein: CASSPGLQRDGYTF. CDR3 nucleotides: TGTGCCAGCAGCCCTGGGTTACAAAGGGACGGCTACACCTTC.

The V call is TRBV7-2, the J call TRBJ2-5; the D gene is possibly TRBD2 (6 bases). With 1 base removed from V and 4 bases from J, the gap between germline ends came to 10 bases. CDR1 is SGHTA and CDR2 is FQGNSA in the germline V gene. The CDR3 has 14 residues. CDR3 protein: CASSLGPEGETQYF. As DNA, the CDR3 is TGTGCCAGCAGCTTAGGCCCGGAGGGAGAGACCCAGTACTTC. Using reference TRBV7-2 and TRBJ2-5 for the parts outside the CDR3, the full variable domain is GAGVSQSPSNKVTEKGKDVELRCDPISGHTALYWYRQSLGQGLEFLIYFQGNSAPDKSGLPSDRFSAERTGGSVSTLTIQRTQQEDSAVYLCASSLGPEGETQYFGPGTRLLVL.

The chain is built from TRBV5-1 and TRBJ1-1, with TRBD1 identical over 7 bases. The CDR3 is 14 residues long. V was clipped by 0 bases and J by 4 bases; unmatched bases: 3. From germline, CDR1 is SGHRS and CDR2 YFSETQ. CDR3 loop: CASSLGQGLTEAFF. The CDR3 nucleotides read TGCGCCAGCAGCTTGGGACAGGGCCTCACTGAAGCTTTCTTT.

The genes are TRBV5-8 and TRBJ2-3, with D possibly being TRBD2 (5 bases). This CDR3 region has 15 residues. V lost 0 bases and J lost 0, with 8 bases in between. Germline assignment: CDR1 SGHTS and CDR2 YDEGEE. The chain's CDR3 is CASSLGTASTDTQYF. The CDR3 DNA sequence: TGTGCCAGCAGCTTGGGGACTGCTAGCACAGATACGCAGTATTTT.

V and J are TRBV9 and TRBJ2-3; TRBD2 aligns across 7 bases. V dropped 7 bases and J dropped 2; count of bases not matched to a gene: 7. The CDR3 totals 14 residues. The germline V gene has CDR1 SGDLS and CDR2 YYNGEE. The CDR3 DNA is TGTGCCAGCGGGCGGGACTATCTCACAGATACGCAGTATTTT. Its translation: CASGRDYLTDTQYF.

The V and J genes are TRBV21-1 and TRBJ2-2; the table calls TRBD1, which could not be checked here. TRBV21-1 is assigned pseudogene status. The CDR3 length is 16 residues. This CDR3 is CASSKRGTDPSGELFF. CDR3 DNA: TGTGCCAGCAGCAAACGGGGGACAGACCCGAGCGGGGAGCTGTTTTTT.

The rearrangement joins TRBV4-3 to TRBJ2-7; possibly TRBD2 for D (6 bases). The CDR3 length is 15 residues. V lost 2 bases, J lost 4 bases, and 15 bases lay in between. Looked up from germline, CDR1 is LGHNA and CDR2 is YSLEER. The CDR3 reads CASSQLRRGGYEQYF. As DNA, the CDR3 is TGCGCCAGCAGCCAACTCAGGCGGGGAGGATACGAGCAGTACTTC.

This chain connects TRBV27 to TRBJ2-1; 7 positions agree with TRBD2. The germline gives CDR1 MNHEY, CDR2 SMNVEV (reference sequence). V dropped 9 bases and J dropped 4; count of bases not matched to a gene: 6. There are 13 residues in the CDR3. Here the CDR3 reads CASSGGAYNEQFF. CDR3 nucleotides: TGTGCCAGTTCGGGGGGAGCGTACAATGAGCAGTTCTTC.

This CDR3 reads CASSTRQGVPRGYTF. The DNA of the CDR3 is TGTGCCAGCAGCACGCGACAGGGGGTGCCTCGTGGCTACACCTTC. This chain uses TRBV7-2 with TRBJ1-2, with 9 positions matching TRBD1. The junction had 11 bases not matched to a gene; V was cut back by 5 bases and J by 7 bases. The germline CDR1 and CDR2 sequences are SGHTA and FQGNSA. The CDR3 runs 15 residues. Complete variable domain (other parts from reference TRBV7-2 and TRBJ1-2): GAGVSQSPSNKVTEKGKDVELRCDPISGHTALYWYRQSLGQGLEFLIYFQGNSAPDKSGLPSDRFSAERTGGSVSTLTIQRTQQEDSAVYLCASSTRQGVPRGYTFGSGTRLTVV.

The rearrangement uses TRBV9 and TRBJ1-6; 7 bases are shared with TRBD1. CDR1 is SGDLS and CDR2 is YYNGEE in the germline V gene. V gave up 3 bases and J gave up 9 bases; unmatched junction bases: 9. The CDR3 is 15 amino acids. CDR3 DNA sequence: TGTGCCAGCAGCGACGAAACCGGGACAGCTTCACCCCTCCACTTT. Its protein is CASSDETGTASPLHF. Filled out from reference TRBV9 and TRBJ1-6, the complete variable domain reads DSGVTQTPKHLITATGQRVTLRCSPRSGDLSVYWYQQSLDQGLQFLIQYYNGEERAKGNILERFSAQQFPDLHSELNLSSLELGDSALYFCASSDETGTASPLHFGNGTRLTVT.

The chain joins TRBV19 to TRBJ2-7; D may be TRBD1 or TRBD2 (5 bases each). V was clipped by 3 bases and J by 4 bases, with 16 bases between them. The CDR3 contains 15 residues. CDR1 and CDR2 (germline): LNHDA, SQIVND (reference sequence). The CDR3 region is CASSIRGPVGYEQYF. The CDR3 DNA reads as TGTGCCAGTAGTATTCGGGGCCCGGTCGGGTACGAGCAGTACTTC.

The chain combines TRBV5-1 with TRBJ2-7, with D tentatively TRBD2 (5 bases). Germline CDR1 is SGHRS and CDR2 is YFSETQ. V was trimmed by 8 bases and J by 9 bases, leaving 15 bases between them. The CDR3 spans 11 residues. CDR3 sequence: CASLGEDGQYF. CDR3 coding DNA: TGCGCCAGTTTGGGAGAGGACGGGCAGTACTTC.

This chain uses TRBV5-1 with TRBJ2-2, with unresolved D. The V end was cut by 0 bases, the J end by 5 bases, with 11 bases between. The length of the CDR3 is 15 residues. CDR1 and CDR2 from the germline V gene are SGHRS and YFSETQ. CDR3 region: CASSLVRRLTGELFF. In DNA form, the CDR3 reads TGCGCCAGCAGCTTGGTCCGTCGACTTACCGGGGAGCTGTTTTTT.

This rearrangement joins TRBV5-1 to TRBJ2-1; D remains ambiguous. The CDR3 consists of 12 residues. Deletions cut 4 bases from V and 10 bases from J, with 12 bases between. The germline V gene encodes CDR1 SGHRS and CDR2 YFSETQ. The CDR3 spells CASSPQLSEQFF. CDR3 sequence (DNA): TGCGCCAGCAGCCCCCAACTTTCAGAGCAGTTCTTC.

The J gene is TRBJ2-3, the V gene TRBV10-1; tentative D call: TRBD1 (6 bases). This CDR3 comprises 13 residues. The germline gives CDR1 WNHNN, CDR2 SYGVQD (reference sequence). Trimming pared 2 bases from V and 6 bases from J, leaving 9 bases between. For the CDR3, the DNA is TGCGCCAGCAGTGAGAGTGGACAGGATACGCAGTATTTT. Translated: CASSESGQDTQYF.

This rearrangement joins TRBV29-1 to TRBJ2-3; D perhaps matches TRBD1 (6 bases). There are 11 residues in the CDR3. The germline V gene has CDR1 SQVTM and CDR2 ANQGSEA. The germline V and J ends were trimmed by 7 bases and 6 bases, with 11 bases remaining between them. CDR3 amino acids: CSATTGDTQYF. The CDR3 coding sequence is TGCAGCGCCACGACAGGTGATACGCAGTATTTT.

This clone was detected once. The chain employs TRBV19 and TRBJ2-7; the D call may be TRBD1 or TRBD2 (5 bases each). Germline V lookup: CDR1 LNHDA, CDR2 SQIVND (reference sequence). This CDR3 contains 13 residues. V was shortened by 6 bases and J by 6 bases, with 15 bases between the two germline ends. The CDR3 DNA reads as TGTGCCAGTAGCTGGGGGACGGCCGCCGAGCAGTACTTC. Amino acids: CASSWGTAAEQYF.